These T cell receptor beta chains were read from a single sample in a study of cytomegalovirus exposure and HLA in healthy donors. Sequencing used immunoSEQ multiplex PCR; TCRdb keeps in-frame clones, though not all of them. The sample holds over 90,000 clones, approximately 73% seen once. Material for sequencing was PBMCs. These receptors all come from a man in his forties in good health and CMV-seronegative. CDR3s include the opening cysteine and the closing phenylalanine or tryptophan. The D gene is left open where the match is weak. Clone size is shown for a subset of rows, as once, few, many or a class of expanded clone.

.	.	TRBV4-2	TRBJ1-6	CASSQPQAPINSPLHF	TGTGCCAGCAGCCAACCCCAGGCACCGATAAATTCACCCCTCCACTTT
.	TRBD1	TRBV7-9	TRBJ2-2	CASSSGQLNTGELFF	TGTGCCAGCAGCTCGGGACAGTTGAACACCGGGGAGCTGTTTTTT
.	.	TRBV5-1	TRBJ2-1	CASSLGDTYNEQFF	TGCGCCAGCAGCTTGGGGGACACTTACAATGAGCAGTTCTTC
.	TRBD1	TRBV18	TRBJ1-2	CASSPVTVNRGLGYGYTF	TGTGCCAGCTCACCAGTAACCGTCAACAGGGGGCTCGGCTATGGCTACACCTTC
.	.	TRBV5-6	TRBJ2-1	CASSLSQGGYNEQFF	TGTGCCAGCAGCTTAAGTCAGGGGGGCTACAATGAGCAGTTCTTC
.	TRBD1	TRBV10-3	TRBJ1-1	CAISEGQGANTEAFF	TGTGCCATCAGTGAGGGGCAGGGGGCCAACACTGAAGCTTTCTTT
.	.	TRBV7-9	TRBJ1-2	CASSFGGGNGYTF	TGTGCCAGCAGCTTTGGTGGAGGAAATGGCTACACCTTC
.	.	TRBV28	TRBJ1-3	CASSLGVEAGNTIYF	TGTGCCAGCAGTCTAGGGGTAGAAGCTGGAAACACCATATATTTT
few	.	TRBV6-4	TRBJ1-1	CASSVSMNTEAFF	TGTGCCAGCAGTGTGAGTATGAACACTGAAGCTTTCTTT
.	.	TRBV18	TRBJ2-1	CASSPVLLKEAGNEQFF	TGTGCCAGCTCACCAGTTTTGTTGAAGGAGGCCGGCAATGAGCAGTTCTTC
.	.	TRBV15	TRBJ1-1	CATSRGGENTEAFF	TGTGCCACCAGCAGAGGTGGAGAAAACACTGAAGCTTTCTTT
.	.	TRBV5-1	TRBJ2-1	CASSLRTEGYNEQFF	TGCGCCAGCAGCTTAAGGACAGAAGGTTACAATGAGCAGTTCTTC
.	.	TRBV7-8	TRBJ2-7	CASSRGLFYEQYF	TGTGCCAGCAGCAGGGGGTTGTTCTACGAGCAGTACTTC
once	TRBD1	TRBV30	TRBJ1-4	CAWRRTGLNEKLFF	TGTGCCTGGAGGCGGACAGGCCTTAATGAAAAACTGTTTTTT
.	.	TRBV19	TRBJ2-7	CASSIEDSSYEQYF	TGTGCCAGTAGTATAGAAGACAGTTCCTACGAGCAGTACTTC
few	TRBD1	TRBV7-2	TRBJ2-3	CASSLVAQGTDTQYF	TGTGCCAGCAGCTTAGTCGCACAGGGGACAGATACGCAGTATTTT
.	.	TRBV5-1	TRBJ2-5	CASNQRGETQYF	TGCGCCAGCAATCAAAGAGGGGAGACCCAGTACTTC
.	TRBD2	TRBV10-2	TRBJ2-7	CASSVAGIDEQYF	TGCGCCAGCAGTGTAGCGGGGATCGACGAGCAGTACTTC
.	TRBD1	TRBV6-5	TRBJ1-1	CASKTTGLGEAFF	TGTGCCAGCAAAACGACAGGGCTCGGGGAAGCTTTCTTT
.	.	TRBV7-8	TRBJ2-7	CASSIHSLTATYEQYF	TGTGCCAGCAGCATCCACTCGCTTACAGCTACCTACGAGCAGTACTTC
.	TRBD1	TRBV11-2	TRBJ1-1	CASRRDRGSTEAFF	TGTGCCAGCAGGCGAGACAGGGGGAGCACTGAAGCTTTCTTT
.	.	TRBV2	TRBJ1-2	CASSLTLSPYGYTF	TGTGCCAGCAGTTTGACACTTTCACCCTATGGCTACACCTTC
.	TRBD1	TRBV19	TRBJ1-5	CASGTGGRQPQHF	TGTGCCAGTGGGACAGGGGGCAGACAGCCCCAGCATTTT
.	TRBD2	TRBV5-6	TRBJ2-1	CASSPGGRGGGEQFF	TGTGCCAGCAGCCCCGGCGGGCGGGGGGGAGGGGAGCAGTTCTTC
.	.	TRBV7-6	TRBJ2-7	CASSLSRGYEQYF	TGTGCCAGCAGCTTATCAAGGGGTTACGAGCAGTACTTC
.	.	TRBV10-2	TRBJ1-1	CASSESSKNTEAFF	TGCGCCAGCAGTGAGTCATCTAAGAACACTGAAGCTTTCTTT
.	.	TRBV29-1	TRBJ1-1	CSVSQAMNTEAFF	TGCAGCGTATCACAGGCCATGAACACTGAAGCTTTCTTT
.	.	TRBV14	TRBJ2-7	CASSQRIAARAYEQYF	TGTGCCAGCAGCCAACGTATCGCAGCTCGGGCCTACGAGCAGTACTTC
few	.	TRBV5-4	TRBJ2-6	CASSPTFGAGANVLTF	TGTGCCAGCAGCCCTACCTTCGGGGCTGGGGCCAACGTCCTGACTTTC
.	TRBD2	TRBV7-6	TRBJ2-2	CASSIPGLAGGNTGELFF	TGTGCCAGCAGTATACCGGGTCTAGCGGGGGGTAACACCGGGGAGCTGTTTTTT
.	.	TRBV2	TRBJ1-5	CASTKGVINQPQHF	TGTGCCAGCACCAAGGGGGTTATCAATCAGCCCCAGCATTTT
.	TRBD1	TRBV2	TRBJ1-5	CASSPGQGANYNQPQHF	TGTGCCAGCAGCCCCGGACAGGGAGCGAACTACAATCAGCCCCAGCATTTT
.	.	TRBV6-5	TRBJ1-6	CASSYDRLHSPLHF	TGTGCCAGCAGTTACGACAGGTTACATTCACCCCTCCACTTT
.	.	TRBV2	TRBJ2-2	CASGPDTGELFF	TGTGCCAGCGGGCCCGACACCGGGGAGCTGTTTTTT
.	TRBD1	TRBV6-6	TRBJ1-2	CASRGQGENYGYTF	TGTGCCAGCAGGGGACAGGGGGAGAACTATGGCTACACCTTC
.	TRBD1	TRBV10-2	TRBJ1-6	CASSDIYRGDHNSPLHF	TGCGCCAGCAGTGATATATACAGGGGGGATCATAATTCACCCCTCCACTTT
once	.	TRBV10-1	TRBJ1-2	CASSESRDTANYGYTF	TGCGCCAGCAGTGAGTCGAGGGACACAGCTAACTATGGCTACACCTTC
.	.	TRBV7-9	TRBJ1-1	CASSSLQGRGADTEAFF	TGTGCCAGCAGCTCATTACAGGGCCGTGGGGCGGACACTGAAGCTTTCTTT
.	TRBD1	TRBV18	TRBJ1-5	CASSTGQGGPQPQHF	TGTGCCAGCTCTACAGGACAGGGAGGTCCTCAGCCCCAGCATTTT
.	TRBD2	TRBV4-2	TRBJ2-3	CASSQEASGGADTQYF	TGTGCCAGCAGCCAAGAGGCTAGCGGGGGGGCAGATACGCAGTATTTT
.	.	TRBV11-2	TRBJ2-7	CASSLVAGYEQYF	TGTGCCAGCAGCTTAGTGGCTGGTTACGAGCAGTACTTC
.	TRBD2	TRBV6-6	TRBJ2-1	CASSAGTTGGNEQFF	TGTGCCAGCAGTGCCGGGACTACGGGGGGCAATGAGCAGTTCTTC
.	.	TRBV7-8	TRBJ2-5	CASSLAGLLLETQYF	TGTGCCAGCAGCTTAGCGGGCCTATTGTTGGAGACCCAGTACTTC
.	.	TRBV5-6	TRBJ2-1	CASSLGRVSYNEQFF	TGTGCCAGCAGCTTGGGCCGGGTCTCCTACAATGAGCAGTTCTTC
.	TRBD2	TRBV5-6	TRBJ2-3	CASSLGIAGGADTQYF	TGTGCCAGCAGCTTGGGAATAGCGGGGGGTGCAGATACGCAGTATTTT
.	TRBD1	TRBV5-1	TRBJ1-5	CASSLGTGGASVAQPQHF	TGCGCCAGCAGCTTGGGAACAGGGGGCGCGTCGGTTGCTCAGCCCCAGCATTTT
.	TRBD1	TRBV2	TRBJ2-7	CAGMGTGGGKNEQYF	TGTGCCGGGATGGGGACAGGGGGAGGAAAGAACGAGCAGTACTTC
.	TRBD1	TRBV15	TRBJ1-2	CATSRGAPGQGGGYTF	TGTGCCACCAGCAGAGGCGCACCGGGACAGGGAGGTGGCTACACCTTC
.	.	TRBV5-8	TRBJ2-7	CASSLLAATNYEQYF	TGTGCCAGCAGCTTGCTTGCTGCTACTAACTACGAGCAGTACTTC
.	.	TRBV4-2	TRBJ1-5	CASSQDRRAGNQPQHF	TGTGCCAGCAGCCAAGATCGGAGGGCTGGGAATCAGCCCCAGCATTTT